The entry below describes one TCR beta chain. This clone was seen once. This clone's antigen is unknown. No base qualities exist here, and no much larger clone lies one base off it. Reading from cysteine to phenylalanine, the CDR3 counts 14 amino acids. Just the 42-base CDR3 DNA is kept, in frame starting at base 1. As encoded in the germline V gene, CDR1 is MNHEY while CDR2 is SVGAGI. Relative to germline, V is missing 7 bases and J is missing 2 bases, with 7 bases of the junction outside any gene match. Using the deep immunoSEQ assay, multiplex PCR amplified TCR CDR3 regions from genomic DNA. Genomic DNA extracted from each cell subset was distributed evenly over all wells of several immunoSEQ 96-well plates, and each plate served as one replicate. For sorted subsets, 200 to 250 ng genomic DNA, equal to tens of thousands of T cell genomes, was loaded into each replicate PCR. Purified libraries were quantified with a Qubit 3.0 fluorometer, sized on a Bioanalyzer 2100, and re-quantified with the KAPA Library Quantification kit. A separate single-read 150-cycle Illumina NextSeq 550 flow cell was used to sequence each immunoSEQ 96-well plate. Turning to the authors' computational methods: Because only junctional sequences without quality scores were contained in the immunoSEQ output, filtering matching that applied to full-length reads could not be performed. To assign V/J genes and CDR3, sequences were annotated against IMGT germline references using PyIR, a Python wrapper for IgBLAST v1.9. Reads were filtered out if the reads had weak V/J assignments (E-value above 1e-6), no CDR3, stop codons, out-of-frame junctions, or ambiguous translated residues. V3J clonotypes were defined by identical inferred V gene, J gene, and CDR3 amino acid sequence. Percentage overlap between repertoires was computed as shared unique clonotypes divided by the size of the smaller repertoire. Repertoire richness was assessed with RTK rarefaction, the Chao1 estimator, and Recon v2.1 estimates of unobserved clonotypes. OLGA was used to compute generation probabilities for all TCRbeta clonotypes that the gDNA method yielded from a handful of donors. This is the immuneACCESS table as TCRdb keeps it, with only in-frame sequences that have V and J called. A part of the clones is gone; compared with another copy, unresolved V genes explain less than half, and the rest is unexplained. V and J calls plus clone size are reproduced from that table; the DNA served to infer D and trimming. The sample contains around 1,100,000 clones, approximately 80% of them found a single time. The ten top clones hold 0.85% to 1% of the sample.

This entry comes from a study of shared clonotypes between healthy human individuals (dated by TCRdb to between 2020 and 2021). General notes on the study: The cohort comprised two women and a few men aged 18 to 49 years. Each donor's leukapheresis produced roughly between roughly 0.85 and 10 billion PBMCs. For each donor, CD4 naive and CD4 memory were each given three plates, CD8 naive was given two plates, and CD8 memory was given one plate. The study deeply sequenced blood TCR repertoires of about 5 healthy adults to estimate repertoire size and the extent of clonotype sharing between individuals. To increase sequencing depth and limit assay-specific biases, different laboratories used diverse techniques to prepare libraries and sequence TCR repertoires.

The donors were healthy, HIV-negative adults with no recently reported acute infections or vaccinations. All donors were Caucasian adults living in Nashville, Tennessee, USA. CD4+ T cells were enriched by magnetic negative selection; naive cells were then positively selected on CD45RA, and the negative fraction formed the memory subset. Blood was collected by leukapheresis, and PBMCs were isolated by Ficoll-Histopaque density gradient centrifugation and then cryopreserved in liquid nitrogen vapor phase. Purity and quantity of every magnetically sorted T cell population were checked by analytical flow cytometry. Genomic DNA was isolated from every sorted fraction and measured by UV absorbance on a Nanodrop 2000c. General findings and caveats noted by the study authors: Naive subsets generally had larger estimated clonotype richness than memory subsets did. Based on pairwise subsampling, the degree of clonotype sharing among donors was expected to be affected by sequencing depth. Approximately 5% of naive CD4, around 3.5% of naive CD8, around 2.3% of memory CD4, and 0.4% of memory CD8 clonotypes were shared across a few donors. Even with the large sequencing depth, rarefaction of the sorted-subset datasets indicated that sequencing was incomplete. Only blood was sampled, and tissue TCR repertoires likely differ from those in blood. Because the study included only a small number of donors, the genetic and exposure-history diversity represented was limited. Compared with non-shared clonotypes, the clonotypes found in all four sorted-subset donors had higher generation probabilities.

In this chain, TRBV6-5 is recombined with TRBJ1-2; the junction holds 7 bases that match TRBD1. The sequencing input was memory CD4+ T cells from PBMCs. This specimen's cell subset or site label, per the study, means: CD45RA-negative fraction. This clonotype was obtained from a man aged 18-30 years in good health. Some clones in this sample may be carry-over from other donors' samples. The CDR3 amino acid sequence is: CASTKIRGNYGYTF. The bases read TGTGCCAGCACCAAAATCAGGGGGAACTATGGCTACACCTTC.